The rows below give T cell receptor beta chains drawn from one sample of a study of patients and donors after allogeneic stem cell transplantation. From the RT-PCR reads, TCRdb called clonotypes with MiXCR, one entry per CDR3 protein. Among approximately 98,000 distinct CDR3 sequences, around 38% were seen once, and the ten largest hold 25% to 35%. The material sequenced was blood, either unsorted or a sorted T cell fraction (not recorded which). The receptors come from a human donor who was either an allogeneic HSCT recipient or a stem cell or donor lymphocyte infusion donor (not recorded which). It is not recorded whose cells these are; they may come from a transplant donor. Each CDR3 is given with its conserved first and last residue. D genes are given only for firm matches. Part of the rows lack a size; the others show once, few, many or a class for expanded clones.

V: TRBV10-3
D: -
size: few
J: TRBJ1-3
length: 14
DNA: TGTGCCATCAGCTACGGCAGGGGTGGAAACACCATATATTTT
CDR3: CAISYGRGGNTIYF

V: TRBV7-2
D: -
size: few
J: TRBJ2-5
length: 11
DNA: TGTGCCAGCAGGGCGGGGGAGACCCAGTACTTC
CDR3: CASRAGETQYF

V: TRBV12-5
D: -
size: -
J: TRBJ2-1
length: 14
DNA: TGTGCTAGTGGTGACCGGGACGAATACAATGAGCAGTTCTTC
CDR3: CASGDRDEYNEQFF

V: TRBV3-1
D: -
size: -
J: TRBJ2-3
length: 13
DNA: TGTGCCAGCAGCCCGAGTGCGACAGATACGCAGTATTTT
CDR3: CASSPSATDTQYF

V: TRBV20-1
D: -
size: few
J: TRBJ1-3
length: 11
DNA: TGCAGTGCTAGGGACTTAAACACCATATATTTT
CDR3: CSARDLNTIYF

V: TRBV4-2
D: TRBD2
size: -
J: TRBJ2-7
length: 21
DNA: TGTGCCAGCAGCCAAGTGGCAGGGACTAGCGGGACGACCTCCTCACCCTACGAGCAGTACTTC
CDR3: CASSQVAGTSGTTSSPYEQYF

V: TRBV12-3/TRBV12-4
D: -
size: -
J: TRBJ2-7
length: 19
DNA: TGTGCCAGCAGTCCAAACCACCAAAGACCACCCAGGAGCTCCTACGAGCAGTACTTC
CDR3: CASSPNHQRPPRSSYEQYF

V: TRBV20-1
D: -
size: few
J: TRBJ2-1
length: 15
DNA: TGCAGTGCTAGGCTGGGAGTAGTCACTTACAATGAGCAGTTCTTC
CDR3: CSARLGVVTYNEQFF

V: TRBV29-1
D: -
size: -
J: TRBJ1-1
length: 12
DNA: TGCAGCGTTGAGACCCAGGGCACTGAAGCTTTCTTT
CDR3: CSVETQGTEAFF

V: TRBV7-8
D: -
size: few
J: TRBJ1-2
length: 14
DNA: TGTGCCAGCAGCTTAGATCGTCGGGTGGGGATTAGCACCTTC
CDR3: CASSLDRRVGISTF

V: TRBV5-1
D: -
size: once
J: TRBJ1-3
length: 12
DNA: TGCGCCAGCACCGGCCCTGGAAACACCATATATTTT
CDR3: CASTGPGNTIYF

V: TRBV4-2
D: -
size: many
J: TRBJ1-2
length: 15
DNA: TGTGCCAGCAGCCAAGATGGGGGGCGCAGCAGCGGCTACACCTTC
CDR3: CASSQDGGRSSGYTF

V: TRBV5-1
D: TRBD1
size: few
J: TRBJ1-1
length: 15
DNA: TGCGCCAGCAGCCCCCGGACAGGGGCGCAGACTGAAGCTTTCTTT
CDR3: CASSPRTGAQTEAFF

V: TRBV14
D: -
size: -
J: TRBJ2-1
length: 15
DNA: TGTGCCAGCAGCCAAGCTCGGGGGAGAGGGATTGAGCAGTTCTTC
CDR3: CASSQARGRGIEQFF

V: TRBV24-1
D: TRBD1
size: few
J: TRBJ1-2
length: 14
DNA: TGTGCCACCAGTGATTTAGAGGGGGCAGGAGGCTACACCTTC
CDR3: CATSDLEGAGGYTF

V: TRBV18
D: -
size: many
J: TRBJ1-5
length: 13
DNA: TGTGCCAGCTCACCACGGTTGAATCAGCCCCAGCATTTT
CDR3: CASSPRLNQPQHF

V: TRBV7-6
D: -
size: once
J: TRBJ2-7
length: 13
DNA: TGTGCCAGCAGCTTAGTAGCAACGGGCGAGCAGTACTTC
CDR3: CASSLVATGEQYF

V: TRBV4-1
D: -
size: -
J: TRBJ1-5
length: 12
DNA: TGCGCCAGCAGCCGAGATGTCCAGCCCCAGCATTTT
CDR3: CASSRDVQPQHF

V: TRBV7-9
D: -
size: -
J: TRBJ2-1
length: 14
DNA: TGTGCCAGCAGCTCAAGTCTCCGGGATAAAGAGCAGTTCTTC
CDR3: CASSSSLRDKEQFF

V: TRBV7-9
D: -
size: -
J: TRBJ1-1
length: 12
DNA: TGTGCCAGCAGCTTAGGCCCCAGTGAAGCTTTCTTT
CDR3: CASSLGPSEAFF

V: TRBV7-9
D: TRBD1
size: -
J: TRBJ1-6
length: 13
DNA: TGTGCCAGCAGCTCGACAGGGAATTCACCCCTCCACTTT
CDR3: CASSSTGNSPLHF

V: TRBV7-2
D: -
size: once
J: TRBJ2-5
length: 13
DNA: TGTGCCAGCAGCTTCGGGTGGAGGGGGACCCAGTACTTC
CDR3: CASSFGWRGTQYF

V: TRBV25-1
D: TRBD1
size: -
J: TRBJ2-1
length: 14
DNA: TGTGCCAGCAGTGAACAGGGGGCAAGGAATGAGCAGTTCTTC
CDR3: CASSEQGARNEQFF

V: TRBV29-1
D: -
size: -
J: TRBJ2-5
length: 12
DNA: TGCAGCGTTGTGGTGGGCCAGGAGACCCAGTACTTC
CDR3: CSVVVGQETQYF

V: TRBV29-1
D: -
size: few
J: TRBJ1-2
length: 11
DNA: TGCAGCGTTGAGGGGGTCTATGGCTACACCTTC
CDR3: CSVEGVYGYTF

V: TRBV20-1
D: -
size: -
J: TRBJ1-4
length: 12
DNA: TGCAGTGCTAGGTCCGGAGCCGAAAAACTGTTTTTT
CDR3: CSARSGAEKLFF

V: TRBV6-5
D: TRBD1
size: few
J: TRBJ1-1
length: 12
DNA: TGTGCCAGCAGAAAAGGACAGGGCGAAGCTTTCTTT
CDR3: CASRKGQGEAFF

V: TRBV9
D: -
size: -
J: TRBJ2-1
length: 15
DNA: TGTGCCAGCAGCGTAGAGGGGCCACCTAGGTATGAGCAGTTCTTC
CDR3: CASSVEGPPRYEQFF

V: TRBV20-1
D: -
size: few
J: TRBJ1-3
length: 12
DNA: TGCAGTGCTAGGGTCTCTGGAAACACCATATATTTT
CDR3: CSARVSGNTIYF

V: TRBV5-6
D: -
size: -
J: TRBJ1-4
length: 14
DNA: TGTGCCAGCAGCTTGGATGGGGTCGGGGAAAAACTGTTTTTT
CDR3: CASSLDGVGEKLFF

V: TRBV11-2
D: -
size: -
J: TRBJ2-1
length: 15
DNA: TGTGCCAGCAGCTTAGCCGGCCCTACCTACAATGAGCAGTTCTTC
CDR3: CASSLAGPTYNEQFF

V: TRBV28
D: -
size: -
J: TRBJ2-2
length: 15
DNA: TGTGCCAGCAGTTTACCGGGTGCGAACACCGGGGAGCTGTTTTTT
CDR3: CASSLPGANTGELFF

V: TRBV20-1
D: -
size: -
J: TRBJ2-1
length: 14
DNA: TGCAGTGCTAGAGCCGGGCAAGCCACGAATGAGCAGTTCTTC
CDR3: CSARAGQATNEQFF

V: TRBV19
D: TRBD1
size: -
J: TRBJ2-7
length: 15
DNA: TGTGCCAGTAGTTTACACGGGACAGACTGGTTGGAGCAGTACTTC
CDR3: CASSLHGTDWLEQYF

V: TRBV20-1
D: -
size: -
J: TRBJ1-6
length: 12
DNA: TGCAGTGCTAGTCCCGACTCCGGGACATCGCCTTTT
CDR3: CSASPDSGTSPF